The 4 T cell receptor beta chains in this list originate from one sample, sequenced in a study of blood T cell repertoires in COVID-19. Generated by immunoSEQ multiplex PCR, the TCRdb table keeps only in-frame clones and is missing some. The table records roughly 200,000 clones, 80% to 90% of them present only once. Sequenced sample: PBMCs or T cells enriched from blood (not recorded which). These receptors all stem from a young man with acute COVID-19.

Here the CDR3 DNA reads TGTGCCAGCTCACCCGGACAAGACACTGAAGCTTTCTTT. This gives the protein CASSPGQDTEAFF. This chain links TRBV18 with TRBJ1-1, with D maybe TRBD1 (5 bases). The CDR3 has 13 residues. Germline V gene sequence: CDR1 KGHSH, CDR2 LQKENI. With 3 bases removed from V and 3 bases from J, the gap between germline ends came to 8 bases.

This clone showed up just once. This chain uses TRBV13 with TRBJ1-1; D uncertain. This CDR3 has 15 residues. The V end lost 0 bases, the J end lost 4 bases, and 12 bases lay between the germline ends. The V gene's germline CDR1 is PRHDT and CDR2 FYEKMQ (reference sequence). In DNA form, the CDR3 reads TGTGCCAGCAGCTTAGGCCCGGGGTGGAGCACTGAAGCTTTCTTT. Its translation: CASSLGPGWSTEAFF.

The chain joins TRBV4-3 to TRBJ2-1, with 7 nucleotides matching TRBD1. Germline V gene lookup returns CDR1 LGHNA and CDR2 YSLEER. The CDR3 runs to 16 residues. The junction had 8 bases not matched to a gene; V was cut back by 4 bases and J by 2 bases. The DNA for the CDR3 is TGCGCCAGCAGCCGGGGTACAGGGGAAGCCTACAATGAGCAGTTCTTC. Protein: CASSRGTGEAYNEQFF.

The rearrangement links TRBV7-3 to TRBJ2-3; 11 bases agree with TRBD1. Germline loops: CDR1 SGHTA, CDR2 FQGTGA. The CDR3 length is 15 residues. The trim removed 6 bases at V and 5 bases at J, leaving 7 bases unmatched. CDR3 in amino acids: CASSRDRGALDTQYF. The DNA of the CDR3 is TGTGCCAGCAGTCGGGACAGGGGGGCCCTAGATACGCAGTATTTT.